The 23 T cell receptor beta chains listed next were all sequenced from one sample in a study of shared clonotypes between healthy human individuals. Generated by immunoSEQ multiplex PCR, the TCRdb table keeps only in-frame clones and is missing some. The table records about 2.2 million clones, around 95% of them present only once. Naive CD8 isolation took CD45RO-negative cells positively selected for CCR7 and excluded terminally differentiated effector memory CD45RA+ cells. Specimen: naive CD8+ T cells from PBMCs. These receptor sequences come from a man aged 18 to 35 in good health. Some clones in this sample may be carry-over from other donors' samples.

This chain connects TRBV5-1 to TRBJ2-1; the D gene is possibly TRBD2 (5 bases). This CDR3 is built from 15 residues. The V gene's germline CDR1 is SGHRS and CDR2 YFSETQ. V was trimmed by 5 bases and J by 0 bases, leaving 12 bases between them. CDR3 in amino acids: CASRFSANSYNEQFF. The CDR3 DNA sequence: TGCGCCAGCAGGTTTAGCGCGAACTCCTACAATGAGCAGTTCTTC.

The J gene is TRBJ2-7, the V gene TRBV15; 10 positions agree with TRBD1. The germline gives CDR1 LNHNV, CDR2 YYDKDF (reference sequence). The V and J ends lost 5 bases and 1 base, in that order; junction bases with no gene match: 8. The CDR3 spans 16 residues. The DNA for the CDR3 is TGTGCCACCAGCCTTACCGGGACAGGGGTTTCCTACGAGCAGTACTTC. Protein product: CATSLTGTGVSYEQYF.

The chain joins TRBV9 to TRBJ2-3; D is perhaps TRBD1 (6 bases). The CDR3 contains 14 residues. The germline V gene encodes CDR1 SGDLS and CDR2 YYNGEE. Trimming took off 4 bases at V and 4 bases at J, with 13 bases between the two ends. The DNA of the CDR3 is TGTGCCAGCAGCCCCCGGACAGCCGCAGATACGCAGTATTTT. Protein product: CASSPRTAADTQYF.

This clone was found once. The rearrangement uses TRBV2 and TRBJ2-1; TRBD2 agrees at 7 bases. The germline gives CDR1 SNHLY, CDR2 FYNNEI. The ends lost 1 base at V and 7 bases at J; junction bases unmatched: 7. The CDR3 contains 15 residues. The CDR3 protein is CASSEGGRAGNEQFF. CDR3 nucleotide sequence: TGTGCCAGCAGTGAAGGTGGGAGGGCCGGAAATGAGCAGTTCTTC.

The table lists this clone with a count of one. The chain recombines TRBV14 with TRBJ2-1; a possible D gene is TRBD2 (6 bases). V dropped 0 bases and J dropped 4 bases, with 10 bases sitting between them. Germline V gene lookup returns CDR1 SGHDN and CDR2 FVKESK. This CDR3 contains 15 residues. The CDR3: CASSQERDSYNEQFF. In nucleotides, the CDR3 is TGTGCCAGCAGCCAAGAACGGGACTCATACAATGAGCAGTTCTTC.

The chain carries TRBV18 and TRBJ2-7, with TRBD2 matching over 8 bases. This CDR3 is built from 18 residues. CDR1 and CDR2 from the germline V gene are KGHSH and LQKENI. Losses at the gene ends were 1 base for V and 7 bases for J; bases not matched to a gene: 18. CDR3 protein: CASSPRPGGGRRSPEQYF. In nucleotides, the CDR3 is TGTGCCAGCTCACCACGGCCCGGCGGGGGGCGCCGATCCCCAGAGCAGTACTTC.

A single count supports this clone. In DNA, the CDR3 is TGCAGTGCAGAATACAAAAACGAGCAGTACTTC. It specifies CSAEYKNEQYF. V is TRBV20-1 and J is TRBJ2-7; no reliable D call. Trimming took off 6 bases at V and 5 bases at J, with 11 bases between the two ends. Germline CDR1 reads DFQATT; CDR2 reads SNEGSKA (reference sequence). CDR3 length: 11 amino acids.

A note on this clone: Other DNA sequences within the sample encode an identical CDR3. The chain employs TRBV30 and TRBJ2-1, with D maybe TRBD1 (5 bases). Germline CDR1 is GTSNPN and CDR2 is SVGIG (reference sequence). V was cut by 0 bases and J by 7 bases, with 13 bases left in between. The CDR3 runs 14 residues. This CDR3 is CAWSVGQGRNEQFF. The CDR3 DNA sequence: TGTGCCTGGAGTGTTGGGCAGGGTAGAAATGAGCAGTTCTTC.

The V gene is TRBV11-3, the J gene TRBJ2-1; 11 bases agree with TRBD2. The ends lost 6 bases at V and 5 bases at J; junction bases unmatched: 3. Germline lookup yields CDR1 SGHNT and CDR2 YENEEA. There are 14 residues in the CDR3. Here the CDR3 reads CASSLGLADNEQFF. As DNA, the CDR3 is TGTGCCAGCAGTTTGGGACTAGCGGACAATGAGCAGTTCTTC.

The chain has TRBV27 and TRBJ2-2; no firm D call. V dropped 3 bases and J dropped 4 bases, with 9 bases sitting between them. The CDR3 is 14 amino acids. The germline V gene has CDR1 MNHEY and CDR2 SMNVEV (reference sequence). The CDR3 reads CASSFGVTTGELFF. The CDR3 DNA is TGTGCCAGCAGTTTTGGGGTAACCACCGGGGAGCTGTTTTTT.

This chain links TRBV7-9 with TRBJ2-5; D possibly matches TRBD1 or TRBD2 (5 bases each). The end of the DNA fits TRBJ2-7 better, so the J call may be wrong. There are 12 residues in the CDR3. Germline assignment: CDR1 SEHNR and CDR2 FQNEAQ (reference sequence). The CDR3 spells CASREGFSEQYF. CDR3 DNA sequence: TGTGCCAGCAGAGAGGGGTTCTCCGAGCAGTACTTC.

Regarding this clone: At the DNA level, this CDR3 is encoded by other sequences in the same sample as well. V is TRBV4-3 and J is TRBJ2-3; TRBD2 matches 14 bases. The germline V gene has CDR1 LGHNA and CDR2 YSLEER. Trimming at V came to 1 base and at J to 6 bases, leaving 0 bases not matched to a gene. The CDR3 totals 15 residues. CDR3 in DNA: TGCGCCAGCAGCCAAGGGACTAGCGGGAGGGATACGCAGTATTTT. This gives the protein CASSQGTSGRDTQYF.

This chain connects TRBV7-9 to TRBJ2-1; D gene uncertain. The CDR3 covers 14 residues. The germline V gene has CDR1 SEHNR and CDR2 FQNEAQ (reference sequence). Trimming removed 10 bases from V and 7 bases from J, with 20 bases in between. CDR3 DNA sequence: TGTGCCATCCTTTCTGGGTTGGGTCTAAATGAGCAGTTCTTC. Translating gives CAILSGLGLNEQFF.

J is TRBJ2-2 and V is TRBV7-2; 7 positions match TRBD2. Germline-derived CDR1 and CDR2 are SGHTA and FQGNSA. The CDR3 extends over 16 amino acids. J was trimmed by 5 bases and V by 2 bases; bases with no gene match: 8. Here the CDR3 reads CASSLMAGVVTGELFF. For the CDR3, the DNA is TGTGCCAGCAGCTTAATGGCGGGAGTAGTGACCGGGGAGCTGTTTTTT.

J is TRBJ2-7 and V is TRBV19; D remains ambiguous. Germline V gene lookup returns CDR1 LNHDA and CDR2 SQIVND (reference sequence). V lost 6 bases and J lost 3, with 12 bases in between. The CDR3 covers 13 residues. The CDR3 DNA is TGTGCCAGTAGCCGGACGGTTGTCTACGAGCAGTACTTC. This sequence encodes CASSRTVVYEQYF.

CDR3 DNA: TGTGCCAGCAGCTTGTTGACAGCGGGAGGGAGAGAGACCCAGTACTTC. Its translation is CASSLLTAGGRETQYF. The V and J genes are TRBV7-9 and TRBJ2-5; 10 bases line up with TRBD2. This CDR3 spans 16 amino acids. Trimming took 3 bases from V and 4 from J; bases not matched to a gene: 8. CDR1 is SEHNR and CDR2 is FQNEAQ in the germline V gene (reference sequence).

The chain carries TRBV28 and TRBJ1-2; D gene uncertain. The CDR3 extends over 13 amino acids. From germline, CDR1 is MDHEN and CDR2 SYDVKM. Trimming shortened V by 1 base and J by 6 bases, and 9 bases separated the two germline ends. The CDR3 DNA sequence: TGTGCCAGCAGTTTATCGGAGGAGGATGGCTACACCTTC. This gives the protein CASSLSEEDGYTF.

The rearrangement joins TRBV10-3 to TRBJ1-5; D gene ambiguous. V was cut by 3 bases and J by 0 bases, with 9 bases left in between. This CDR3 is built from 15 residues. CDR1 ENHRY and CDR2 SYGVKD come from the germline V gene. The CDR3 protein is CAISDVPYSNQPQHF. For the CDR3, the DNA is TGTGCCATCAGTGATGTCCCCTATAGCAATCAGCCCCAGCATTTT.

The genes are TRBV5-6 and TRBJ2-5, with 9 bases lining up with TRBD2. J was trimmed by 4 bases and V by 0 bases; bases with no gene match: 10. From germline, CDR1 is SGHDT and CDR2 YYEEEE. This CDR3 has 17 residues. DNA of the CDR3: TGTGCCAGCAGCTTGGGTCGTCCTAGCGGGAAACGAGAGACCCAGTACTTC. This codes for CASSLGRPSGKRETQYF.

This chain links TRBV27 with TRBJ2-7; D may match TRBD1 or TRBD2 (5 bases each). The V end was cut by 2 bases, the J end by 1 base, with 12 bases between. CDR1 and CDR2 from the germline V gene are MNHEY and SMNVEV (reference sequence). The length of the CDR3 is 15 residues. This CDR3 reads CASSLRGAGSYEQYF. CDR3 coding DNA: TGTGCCAGCAGTTTAAGGGGAGCAGGTTCCTACGAGCAGTACTTC.

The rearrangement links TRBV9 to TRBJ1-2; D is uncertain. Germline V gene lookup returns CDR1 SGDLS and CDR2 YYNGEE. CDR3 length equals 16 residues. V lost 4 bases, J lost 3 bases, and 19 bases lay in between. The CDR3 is CASSTRPGASYYGYTF. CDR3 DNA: TGTGCCAGCAGCACGAGGCCCGGAGCGAGCTACTATGGCTACACCTTC. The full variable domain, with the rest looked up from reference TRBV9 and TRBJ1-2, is DSGVTQTPKHLITATGQRVTLRCSPRSGDLSVYWYQQSLDQGLQFLIQYYNGEERAKGNILERFSAQQFPDLHSELNLSSLELGDSALYFCASSTRPGASYYGYTFGSGTRLTVV.

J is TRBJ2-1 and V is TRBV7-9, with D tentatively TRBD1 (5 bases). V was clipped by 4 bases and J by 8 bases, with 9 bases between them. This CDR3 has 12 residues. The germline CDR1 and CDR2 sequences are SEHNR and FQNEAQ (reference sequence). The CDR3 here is CASSYQGDEQFF. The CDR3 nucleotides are TGTGCCAGCAGCTACCAGGGTGATGAGCAGTTCTTC.

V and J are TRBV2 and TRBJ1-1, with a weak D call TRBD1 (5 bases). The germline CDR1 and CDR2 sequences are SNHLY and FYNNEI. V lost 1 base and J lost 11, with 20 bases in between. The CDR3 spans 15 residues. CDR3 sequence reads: CASSEVFGADKYAFF. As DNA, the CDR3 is TGTGCCAGCAGTGAAGTTTTCGGGGCCGATAAGTACGCTTTCTTT.